The following is a T cell receptor beta chain sequence with its context. The read gets to within 3 residues of the CDR3 end, and the germline J gene fills in the rest. TCRdb's table, derived via immunoSEQ multiplex PCR, lists solely in-frame clones and lacks some. Its listing shows about 48,000 clones. This specimen belongs to a study of Tregs in tolerant kidney transplant recipients. Germline V CDR1 and CDR2: SGHRS, YFSETQ. V lost 4 bases, J lost 3 bases, and 6 bases stayed unmatched. The CDR3 sequence is 15 residues long. The sequences come from CD4+ T cells from blood, collected before the transplant. The origin of this receptor is a human donor who received a combined kidney and bone marrow transplant. The V and J genes are TRBV5-1 and TRBJ2-3, with 9 bases matching TRBD2. The DNA read from the CDR3 is TGCGCCAGCAGCCCAAGCGGGGGGAGTACAGATACG. Its translation is CASSPSGGSTDT. The full CDR3 reads CASSPSGGSTDTQYF.